These 24 T cell receptor beta chains share one sample of origin, sequenced in a study of PD-L1 blockade in urothelial cancer. Using immunoSEQ multiplex PCR, the repertoire was profiled, and TCRdb retains in-frame clones only, with some absent. Among fewer than 45,000 clones listed, approximately 34% were seen once. This material consisted of tumor tissue, taken before atezolizumab (anti-PD-L1) treatment. Every receptor here comes from a man in his fifties or sixties with urothelial cancer.

This clone was picked up one time. The chain joins TRBV29-1 to TRBJ2-2, with a weak D call TRBD1 (6 bases). This CDR3 has 12 amino acids. Germline V gives CDR1 SQVTM, CDR2 ANQGSEA. V lost 7 bases to trimming and J lost 5 bases, with 11 bases between them. This CDR3 reads CSGTGMTGELFF. In nucleotides, the CDR3 is TGCAGCGGTACAGGGATGACCGGGGAGCTGTTTTTT.

The J gene is TRBJ1-3, the V gene TRBV28; D is undetermined. With 8 bases removed from V and 0 bases from J, the gap between germline ends came to 11 bases. CDR1 is MDHEN and CDR2 is SYDVKM in the germline V gene. This CDR3 has 14 amino acids. The CDR3 DNA is TGTGCCAGCCGCATATCAGACTCTGGAAACACCATATATTTT. Translated, it gives CASRISDSGNTIYF.

This clone was counted ten times or more. A junction boundary mismatches the germline segment, possibly from a read error. CDR3 sequence: CASSLEEGRAGEKLFF. CDR3 nucleotide sequence: TGTGCCAGCAGCCTAGAAGAAGGGAGGGCTGGTGAAAAACTGTTTTTT. The chain couples TRBV11-3 to TRBJ1-4; unclear D gene. There are 16 residues in the CDR3. CDR1 is SGHNT, CDR2 YENEEA, per germline.

V usage is TRBV9 and J usage is TRBJ2-7; 11 bases line up with TRBD2. Germline CDR1 and CDR2: SGDLS and YYNGEE. The CDR3 length is 16 residues. The ends lost 3 bases at V and 2 bases at J; junction bases unmatched: 7. CDR3 residues: CASSAGGTSGTYEQYF. The CDR3 DNA reads TGTGCCAGCAGCGCCGGAGGGACTAGCGGAACCTACGAGCAGTACTTC.

This clone is medium-sized. This chain uses TRBV19 with TRBJ2-3; D assignment may be TRBD1 or TRBD2 (6 bases each). V dropped 0 bases and J dropped 2 bases, with 9 bases sitting between them. The CDR3 covers 15 residues. Germline CDR1 is LNHDA and CDR2 is SQIVND (reference sequence). In nucleotides, the CDR3 is TGTGCCAGTAGTATAGAAGGGGGGTTCACAGATACGCAGTATTTT. Amino acid sequence: CASSIEGGFTDTQYF.

This clone was counted between two and nine times. J is TRBJ1-2 and V is TRBV28, with D hard to call. The germline V gene encodes CDR1 MDHEN and CDR2 SYDVKM. The CDR3 loop spans 14 amino acids. V dropped 4 bases and J dropped 9 bases, with 18 bases sitting between them. CDR3 in DNA: TGTGCCAGCAGTTCTTTGGACCGGAGTTATAGCTACACCTTC. As protein: CASSSLDRSYSYTF.

V gene TRBV29-1 combines with J gene TRBJ1-2; D perhaps matches TRBD1 (6 bases). V was pared by 4 bases and J by 2 bases, with 17 bases between. Germline lookup yields CDR1 SQVTM and CDR2 ANQGSEA. The CDR3 runs to 15 residues. The DNA of the CDR3 is TGCAGCGTTGGAGCTCCGGACAGAGGAAACTATGGCTACACCTTC. This encodes CSVGAPDRGNYGYTF.

The V call is TRBV19, the J call TRBJ1-5; 9 bases map to TRBD1. The CDR3 length is 15 residues. Trimming took 5 bases from V and 6 from J; bases not matched to a gene: 8. Germline V gene lookup returns CDR1 LNHDA and CDR2 SQIVND (reference sequence). CDR3 in amino acids: CASSPWDRDGQPQHF. The CDR3 region has the DNA TGTGCCAGTAGTCCGTGGGACAGGGATGGTCAGCCCCAGCATTTT. Full variable domain (rest looked up from reference TRBV19 and TRBJ1-5): DGGITQSPKYLFRKEGQNVTLSCEQNLNHDAMYWYRQDPGQGLRLIYYSQIVNDFQKGDIAEGYSVSREKKESFPLTVTSAQKNPTAFYLCASSPWDRDGQPQHFGDGTRLSIL.

The chain joins TRBV19 to TRBJ1-1, with D possibly being TRBD1 (6 bases). Deletions cut 8 bases from V and 10 bases from J, with 17 bases between. Per germline, CDR1 LNHDA and CDR2 SQIVND (reference sequence). The CDR3 length is 12 residues. CDR3 residues: CASGGQRGTAFF. The CDR3 nucleotides are TGTGCCAGTGGTGGACAGAGGGGCACAGCTTTCTTT.

The chain employs TRBV30 and TRBJ2-3; 9 bases fit TRBD2. This CDR3 is 14 amino acids long. V shed 3 bases, J shed 5 bases, and the junction held 6 bases outside the gene matches. CDR1 and CDR2 from the germline V gene are GTSNPN and SVGIG (reference sequence). CDR3 coding DNA: TGTGCCTGGAGCCCGGCGGGGGGGCAAGATACGCAGTATTTT. This codes for CAWSPAGGQDTQYF.

V and J are TRBV30 and TRBJ1-6; D may be TRBD1 (5 bases). The CDR3 totals 14 residues. The V gene's germline CDR1 is GTSNPN and CDR2 SVGIG (reference sequence). Trimming took 4 bases from V and 2 from J, leaving 9 bases between them. The chain's CDR3 is CAWTGATYNSPLHF. In DNA form, the CDR3 reads TGTGCCTGGACCGGGGCCACCTATAATTCACCCCTCCACTTT.

The rearrangement joins TRBV9 to TRBJ2-3; 8 positions agree with TRBD2. The V segment lost 3 bases and the J segment 0 bases; nucleotides outside the gene matches: 12. This CDR3 has 18 amino acids. Germline V CDR1 and CDR2: SGDLS, YYNGEE. The CDR3 spells CASSAGRGGRTSTDTQYF. The CDR3 DNA sequence: TGTGCCAGCAGCGCCGGGAGGGGAGGGAGGACTAGCACAGATACGCAGTATTTT. The entire variable domain, with the rest obtained from reference TRBV9 and TRBJ2-3, is as follows: DSGVTQTPKHLITATGQRVTLRCSPRSGDLSVYWYQQSLDQGLQFLIQYYNGEERAKGNILERFSAQQFPDLHSELNLSSLELGDSALYFCASSAGRGGRTSTDTQYFGPGTRLTVL.

This clone showed up just a few times. V usage is TRBV6-8 and J usage is TRBJ2-1, with 10 bases matching TRBD1. With 6 bases clipped from V and 6 bases from J, the junction kept 11 bases outside the gene matches. Germline CDR1 and CDR2: MNHGY and SAAAGT. This CDR3 is 16 amino acids long. CDR3 DNA sequence: TGTGCCAGCAGGAGAAGACAGGGGGCAGCAGGCAATGAGCAGTTCTTC. Its protein product is CASRRRQGAAGNEQFF.

This clone was detected a few times. The gene calls are TRBV30 and TRBJ1-2; a possible D gene is TRBD1 (5 bases). Germline CDR1 and CDR2: GTSNPN and SVGIG (reference sequence). V was shortened by 4 bases and J by 1 base, with 7 bases between the two germline ends. This CDR3 is built from 12 residues. The CDR3 DNA reads as TGTGCCTGGAATGGGGGTAACTATGGCTACACCTTC. Translating gives CAWNGGNYGYTF.

The chain joins TRBV19 to TRBJ1-6; D may be TRBD1 (6 bases). V lost 3 bases and J lost 5, with 14 bases in between. The CDR3 has 16 amino acids. Germline V gives CDR1 LNHDA, CDR2 SQIVND (reference sequence). The CDR3 DNA reads as TGTGCCAGTAGTATTTCAACAGGGTGGAATAATTCACCCCTCCACTTT. It yields the protein CASSISTGWNNSPLHF.

The chain joins TRBV30 to TRBJ1-1; D remains ambiguous. Trimming pared 4 bases from V and 0 bases from J, leaving 3 bases between. Looked up from germline, CDR1 is GTSNPN and CDR2 is SVGIG (reference sequence). The CDR3 loop spans 11 amino acids. The CDR3 DNA is TGTGCCTGGACAGTGAACACTGAAGCTTTCTTT. Its protein product is CAWTVNTEAFF.

V and J are TRBV30 and TRBJ1-5; D remains unclear. The CDR3 is 13 amino acids. The V and J ends lost 2 bases and 2 bases respectively, with 7 bases between them. From germline, CDR1 is GTSNPN and CDR2 SVGIG (reference sequence). DNA of the CDR3: TGTGCCTGGAGTTCGGGTGGCAATCAGCCCCAGCATTTT. Amino acids: CAWSSGGNQPQHF. Based on the CDR3 plus reference TRBV30 and TRBJ1-5, the full variable domain is SQTIHQWPATLVQPVGSPLSLECTVEGTSNPNLYWYRQAAGRGLQLLFYSVGIGQISSEVPQNLSASRPQDRQFILSSKKLLLSDSGFYLCAWSSGGNQPQHFGDGTRLSIL.

This clone was recorded many times. This chain connects TRBV6-8 to TRBJ2-6, with 13 nucleotides matching TRBD2. Germline V gene sequence: CDR1 MNHGY, CDR2 SAAAGT. This CDR3 has 17 residues. Trimming took 7 bases from V and 0 from J; bases not matched to a gene: 3. CDR3 amino acids: CASTRTSGSSGANVLTF. The CDR3 DNA follows: TGTGCCAGCACCAGGACTAGCGGGAGCTCTGGGGCCAACGTCCTGACTTTC.

This clone was recorded a few times. The chain links TRBV6-8 to TRBJ1-5; TRBD1 agrees at 7 bases. V lost 6 bases to trimming and J lost 2 bases; unmatched junction nucleotides: 7. The CDR3 runs to 15 residues. From germline, CDR1 is MNHGY and CDR2 SAAAGT. This CDR3 is CASSRTGDRNQPQHF. The CDR3 nucleotides read TGTGCCAGCAGCCGGACAGGAGATCGCAATCAGCCCCAGCATTTT.

The genes are TRBV10-3 and TRBJ1-1, with TRBD1 identical over 8 bases. J gave up 2 bases and V 4 bases, and 3 bases lay outside the gene matches. Germline V gene data show CDR1 as ENHRY and CDR2 as SYGVKD. This CDR3 has 14 residues. Here the CDR3 DNA reads TGTGCCATCAGTGGACAGGGGATCAACACTGAAGCTTTCTTT. Its translation is CAISGQGINTEAFF.

The V call is TRBV19, the J call TRBJ2-5; 7 bases are a match to TRBD2. With 3 bases clipped from V and 4 bases from J, the junction kept 5 bases outside the gene matches. The CDR3 extends over 14 amino acids. The germline gives CDR1 LNHDA, CDR2 SQIVND (reference sequence). CDR3 nucleotides: TGTGCCAGTAGTATCGGGGGGTCAGGAGAGACCCAGTACTTC. Encoded protein: CASSIGGSGETQYF.

This rearrangement joins TRBV28 to TRBJ2-1, with TRBD2 as a possible D gene (5 bases). The CDR3 is 12 amino acids. Germline V gene lookup returns CDR1 MDHEN and CDR2 SYDVKM. Trimming took 5 bases from V and 12 from J, leaving 14 bases between them. CDR3 coding DNA: TGTGCCAGCAGTAGGAGCGGTCCAGGGCAGTTCTTC. This codes for CASSRSGPGQFF.

This clone is medium-sized by share. V usage is TRBV11-3 and J usage is TRBJ1-2; possible D gene TRBD1, 6 bases. V was pared by 2 bases and J by 7 bases, with 14 bases between. CDR3 length equals 14 residues. Germline V gene sequence: CDR1 SGHNT, CDR2 YENEEA. CDR3: CASSLHQGSPGYTF. CDR3 coding DNA: TGTGCCAGCAGCTTACACCAGGGGAGTCCTGGCTACACCTTC.

V usage is TRBV19 and J usage is TRBJ1-3; the match to TRBD1 covers 8 bases. Germline-derived CDR1 and CDR2 are LNHDA and SQIVND (reference sequence). The CDR3 is 13 amino acids. V lost 7 bases and J lost 4; bases outside the gene matches: 3. The CDR3 sequence: CASNQGAGNTIYF. The CDR3 coding sequence is TGTGCCAGTAACCAGGGGGCCGGAAACACCATATATTTT.